One sample yielded the 10 T cell receptor beta chains listed below, sequenced in a study of immune cell composition in non-small cell lung cancer. Some clones are missing from TCRdb's copy, which holds only in-frame ones; the method was immunoSEQ multiplex PCR. In the table there are around 3,700 clones, approximately 80% of which are singletons. Material for sequencing was lung tumor tissue. The receptor source for this set is a human donor with non-small cell lung cancer.

V is TRBV5-1 and J is TRBJ2-1; 11 bases align to TRBD2. CDR3 length equals 17 residues. Germline V gene data show CDR1 as SGHRS and CDR2 as YFSETQ. Trimming removed 0 bases from V and 8 bases from J; junction bases left unmatched: 10. CDR3 sequence: CASSLATSGGFSDEQFF. The DNA for the CDR3 is TGCGCCAGCAGCTTGGCTACTAGCGGGGGTTTTTCGGATGAGCAGTTCTTC.

DNA for the CDR3: TGTGCCAGCAGCCCTGGGCCTGGTCAACGTGAAAAACTGTTTTTT. Its translation is CASSPGPGQREKLFF. The V call is TRBV7-2, the J call TRBJ1-4; no definite D call. The length of the CDR3 is 15 residues. Between the trimmed V and J ends, which lost 5 bases and 7 bases, there was a span of 17 bases. Germline loops: CDR1 SGHTA, CDR2 FQGNSA. Variable domain in full (rest from reference TRBV7-2 and TRBJ1-4): GAGVSQSPSNKVTEKGKDVELRCDPISGHTALYWYRQSLGQGLEFLIYFQGNSAPDKSGLPSDRFSAERTGGSVSTLTIQRTQQEDSAVYLCASSPGPGQREKLFFGSGTQLSVL.

The V gene is TRBV27, the J gene TRBJ2-2, with 10 bases matching TRBD1. Germline loops: CDR1 MNHEY, CDR2 SMNVEV (reference sequence). Trimming removed 8 bases from V and 1 base from J; junction bases left unmatched: 7. The CDR3 covers 16 residues. CDR3 sequence: CASRHGTGVNTGELFF. In DNA form, the CDR3 reads TGTGCCAGCCGTCACGGGACAGGGGTGAACACCGGGGAGCTGTTTTTT.

The J gene is TRBJ2-1, the V gene TRBV7-2; no firm D call. The CDR3 loop spans 15 amino acids. Deletions cut 1 base from V and 0 bases from J, with 7 bases between. Germline V gene lookup returns CDR1 SGHTA and CDR2 FQGNSA. As DNA, the CDR3 is TGTGCCAGCAGCTTAGAACTAAGCTCCTACAATGAGCAGTTCTTC. This gives the protein CASSLELSSYNEQFF.

The chain couples TRBV11-1 to TRBJ2-1, with 10 bases aligning to TRBD2. CDR3 length equals 17 residues. The J segment lost 7 bases and the V segment lost 5 bases, leaving 14 bases of the junction unmatched. Germline CDR1 reads SGHAT; CDR2 reads FQDESV (reference sequence). This CDR3 reads CASSPGRSGGAMNEQFF. The CDR3 coding sequence is TGTGCCAGCAGCCCCGGCCGAAGCGGGGGGGCCATGAATGAGCAGTTCTTC.

This clone was recorded only once. The gene calls are TRBV2 and TRBJ2-1, with D perhaps matching TRBD2 (6 bases). Germline V gene data show CDR1 as SNHLY and CDR2 as FYNNEI. The CDR3 has 18 amino acids. V was shortened by 4 bases and J by 3 bases, with 22 bases between the two germline ends. The CDR3 DNA follows: TGTGCCAGCAGTGCGGCCCAAGGGAAGGGCGGGGACTACAATGAGCAGTTCTTC. It translates to CASSAAQGKGGDYNEQFF.

This rearrangement joins TRBV9 to TRBJ2-5; TRBD2 matches at 8 bases. J was trimmed by 5 bases and V by 4 bases; bases with no gene match: 10. The CDR3 contains 15 residues. CDR1 and CDR2 (germline): SGDLS, YYNGEE. The CDR3 reads CASSPLAGKGETQYF. CDR3 bases: TGTGCCAGCAGCCCCTTAGCGGGGAAGGGGGAGACCCAGTACTTC.

The rearrangement joins TRBV19 to TRBJ2-2; 11 bases are a match to TRBD2. The germline V gene encodes CDR1 LNHDA and CDR2 SQIVND (reference sequence). V lost 2 bases, J lost 10 bases, and 6 bases stayed unmatched. The CDR3 extends over 15 amino acids. The CDR3 nucleotides read TGTGCCAGTAGTATACTAGCGGGGGGTAATGAGGAGCTGTTTTTT. Its translation: CASSILAGGNEELFF.

This CDR3 reads CASSLSGEYGYTF. CDR3 sequence (DNA): TGTGCCAGCAGCTTATCAGGGGAATACGGCTACACCTTC. This chain uses TRBV5-5 with TRBJ1-2, with D maybe TRBD1 (6 bases). CDR3 length equals 13 residues. V shed 2 bases and J shed 8 bases, with 13 bases lying between them. Germline V gene data show CDR1 as SGHKS and CDR2 as YYEKEE (reference sequence).

V gene TRBV18 combines with J gene TRBJ2-3, with TRBD1 matching 8 bases. The junction had 12 bases not matched to a gene; V was cut back by 0 bases and J by 4 bases. CDR1 is KGHSH, CDR2 LQKENI, per germline. The CDR3 spans 18 residues. The CDR3 loop reads CASSPPRQGSHGADTQYF. CDR3 DNA: TGTGCCAGCTCACCACCGCGACAGGGGTCCCACGGGGCAGATACGCAGTATTTT.